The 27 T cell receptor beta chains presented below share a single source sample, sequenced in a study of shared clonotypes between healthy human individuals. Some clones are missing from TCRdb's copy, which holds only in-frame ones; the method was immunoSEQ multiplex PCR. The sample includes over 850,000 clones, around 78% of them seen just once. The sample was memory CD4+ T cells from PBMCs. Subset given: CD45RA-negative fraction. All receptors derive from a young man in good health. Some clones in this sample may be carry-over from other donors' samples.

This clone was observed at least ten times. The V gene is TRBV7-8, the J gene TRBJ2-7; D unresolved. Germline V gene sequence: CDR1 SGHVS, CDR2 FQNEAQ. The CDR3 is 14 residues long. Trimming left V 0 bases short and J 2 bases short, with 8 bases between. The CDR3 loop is CASSLAGYPYEQYF. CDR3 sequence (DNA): TGTGCCAGCAGCTTAGCCGGGTATCCCTACGAGCAGTACTTC.

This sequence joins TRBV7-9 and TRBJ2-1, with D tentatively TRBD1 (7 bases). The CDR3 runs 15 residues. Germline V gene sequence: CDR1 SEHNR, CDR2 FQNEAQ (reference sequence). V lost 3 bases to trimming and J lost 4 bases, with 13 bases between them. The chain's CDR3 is CASSFRGTAYNEQFF. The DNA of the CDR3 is TGTGCCAGCAGCTTCCGGGGGACAGCTTACAATGAGCAGTTCTTC.

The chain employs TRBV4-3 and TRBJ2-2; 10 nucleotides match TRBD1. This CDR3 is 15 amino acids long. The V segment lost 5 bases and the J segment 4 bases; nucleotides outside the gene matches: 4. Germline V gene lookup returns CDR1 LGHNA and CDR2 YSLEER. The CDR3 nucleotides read TGCGCCAGCAGCACCCGGACAGGGGGCACCGGGGAGCTGTTTTTT. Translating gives CASSTRTGGTGELFF.

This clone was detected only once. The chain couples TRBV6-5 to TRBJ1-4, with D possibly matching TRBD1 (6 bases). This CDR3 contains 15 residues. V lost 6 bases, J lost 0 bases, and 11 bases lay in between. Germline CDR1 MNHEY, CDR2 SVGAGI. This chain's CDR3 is CASRRGQTTNEKLFF. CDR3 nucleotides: TGTGCCAGCAGGCGTGGACAGACAACTAATGAAAAACTGTTTTTT.

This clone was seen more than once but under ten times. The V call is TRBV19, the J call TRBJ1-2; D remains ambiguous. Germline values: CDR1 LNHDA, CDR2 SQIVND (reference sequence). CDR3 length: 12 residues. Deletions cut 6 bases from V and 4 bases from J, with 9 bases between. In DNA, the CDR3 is TGTGCCAGTAGGAACGCAGGCTATGGCTACACCTTC. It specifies CASRNAGYGYTF. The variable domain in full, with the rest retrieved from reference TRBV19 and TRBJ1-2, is DGGITQSPKYLFRKEGQNVTLSCEQNLNHDAMYWYRQDPGQGLRLIYYSQIVNDFQKGDIAEGYSVSREKKESFPLTVTSAQKNPTAFYLCASRNAGYGYTFGSGTRLTVV.

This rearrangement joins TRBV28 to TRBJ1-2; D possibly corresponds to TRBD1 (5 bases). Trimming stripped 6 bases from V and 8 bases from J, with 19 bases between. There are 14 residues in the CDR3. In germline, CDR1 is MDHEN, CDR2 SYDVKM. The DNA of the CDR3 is TGTGCCAGCAGCAATCCGGGACTTACTGGCGGCTACACCTTC. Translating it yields CASSNPGLTGGYTF.

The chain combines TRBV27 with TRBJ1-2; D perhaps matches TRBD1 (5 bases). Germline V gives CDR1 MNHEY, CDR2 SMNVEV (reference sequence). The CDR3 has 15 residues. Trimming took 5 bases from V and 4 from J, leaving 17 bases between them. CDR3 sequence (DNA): TGTGCCAGCAGTCTCGACAGACAGCCCTTCTATGGCTACACCTTC. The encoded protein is CASSLDRQPFYGYTF.

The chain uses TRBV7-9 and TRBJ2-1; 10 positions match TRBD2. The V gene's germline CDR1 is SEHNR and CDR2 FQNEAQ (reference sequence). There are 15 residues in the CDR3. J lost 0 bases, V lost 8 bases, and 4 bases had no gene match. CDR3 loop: CASGASGSSYNEQFF. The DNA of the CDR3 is TGTGCCAGCGGGGCTAGCGGGAGCTCCTACAATGAGCAGTTCTTC.

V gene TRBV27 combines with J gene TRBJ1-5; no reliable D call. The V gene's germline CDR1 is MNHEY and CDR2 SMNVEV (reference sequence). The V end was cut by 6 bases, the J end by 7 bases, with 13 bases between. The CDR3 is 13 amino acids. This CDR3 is CASSFSVGQPQHF. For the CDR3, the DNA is TGTGCCAGCAGCTTTTCCGTGGGGCAGCCCCAGCATTTT.

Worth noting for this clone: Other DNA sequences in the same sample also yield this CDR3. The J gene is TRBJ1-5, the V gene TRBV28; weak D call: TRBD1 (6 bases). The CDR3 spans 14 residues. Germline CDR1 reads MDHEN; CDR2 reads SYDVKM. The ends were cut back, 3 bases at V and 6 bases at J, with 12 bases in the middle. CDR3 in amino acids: CASSLWGAGQPQHF. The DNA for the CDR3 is TGTGCCAGCAGTTTGTGGGGGGCCGGTCAGCCCCAGCATTTT.

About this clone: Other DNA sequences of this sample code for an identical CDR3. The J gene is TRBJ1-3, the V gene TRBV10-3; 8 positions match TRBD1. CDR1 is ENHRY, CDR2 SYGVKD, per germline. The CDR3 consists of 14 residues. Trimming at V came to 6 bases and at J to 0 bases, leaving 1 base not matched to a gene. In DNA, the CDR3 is TGTGCCATCAGGGGGACAGGCTCTGGAAACACCATATATTTT. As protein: CAIRGTGSGNTIYF.

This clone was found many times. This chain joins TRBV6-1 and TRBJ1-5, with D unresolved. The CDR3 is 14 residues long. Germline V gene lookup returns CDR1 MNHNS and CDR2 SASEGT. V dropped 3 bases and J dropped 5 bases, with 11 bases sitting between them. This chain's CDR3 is CASSDRRAYQPQHF. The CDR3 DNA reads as TGTGCCAGCAGTGACAGACGGGCTTATCAGCCCCAGCATTTT.

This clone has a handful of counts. The CDR3 spells CASSFLGGKNTEAFF. In DNA, the CDR3 is TGTGCCAGCAGTTTCTTGGGGGGGAAGAACACTGAAGCTTTCTTT. This chain links TRBV7-3 with TRBJ1-1; maybe TRBD1 (5 bases). With 6 bases removed from V and 1 base from J, the gap between germline ends came to 15 bases. Per germline, CDR1 SGHTA and CDR2 FQGTGA. The CDR3 loop spans 15 amino acids.

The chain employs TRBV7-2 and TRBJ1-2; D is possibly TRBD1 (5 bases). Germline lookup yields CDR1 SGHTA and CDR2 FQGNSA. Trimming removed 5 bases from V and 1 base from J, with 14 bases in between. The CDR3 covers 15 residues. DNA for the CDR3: TGTGCCAGCAGCCCTCCAGGGAAGAATAACTATGGCTACACCTTC. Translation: CASSPPGKNNYGYTF.

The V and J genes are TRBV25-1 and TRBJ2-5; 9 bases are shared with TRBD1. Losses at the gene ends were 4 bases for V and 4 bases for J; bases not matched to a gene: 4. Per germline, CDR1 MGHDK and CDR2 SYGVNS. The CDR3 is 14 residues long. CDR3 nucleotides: TGTGCCAGCAGTGTGGAGACAGGGGGAGAGACCCAGTACTTC. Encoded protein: CASSVETGGETQYF.

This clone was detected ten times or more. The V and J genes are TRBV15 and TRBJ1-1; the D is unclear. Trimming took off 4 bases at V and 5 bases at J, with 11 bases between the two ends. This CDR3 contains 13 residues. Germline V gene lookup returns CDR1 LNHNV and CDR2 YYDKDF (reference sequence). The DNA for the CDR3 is TGTGCCACCAGCATGGTTTGGAAGACTGAAGCTTTCTTT. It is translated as CATSMVWKTEAFF.

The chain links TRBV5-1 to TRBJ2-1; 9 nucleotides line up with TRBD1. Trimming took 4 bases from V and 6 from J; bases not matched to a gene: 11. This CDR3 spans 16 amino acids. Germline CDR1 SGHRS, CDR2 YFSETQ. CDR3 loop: CASSPTGQGRLNEQFF. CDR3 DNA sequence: TGCGCCAGCAGCCCCACGGGACAGGGTCGGCTCAATGAGCAGTTCTTC.

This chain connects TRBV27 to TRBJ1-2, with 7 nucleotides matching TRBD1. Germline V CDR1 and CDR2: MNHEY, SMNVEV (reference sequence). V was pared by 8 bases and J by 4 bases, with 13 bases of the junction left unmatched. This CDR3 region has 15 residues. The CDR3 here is CASCSQGGFIYGYTF. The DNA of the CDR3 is TGTGCCAGCTGCTCCCAGGGGGGCTTTATCTATGGCTACACCTTC.

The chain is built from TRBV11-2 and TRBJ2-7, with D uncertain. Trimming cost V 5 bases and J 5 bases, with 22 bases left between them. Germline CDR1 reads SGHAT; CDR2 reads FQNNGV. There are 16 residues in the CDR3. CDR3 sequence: CASSLGTGFALHEQYF. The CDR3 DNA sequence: TGTGCCAGCAGCCTCGGAACCGGGTTCGCCCTCCACGAGCAGTACTTC.

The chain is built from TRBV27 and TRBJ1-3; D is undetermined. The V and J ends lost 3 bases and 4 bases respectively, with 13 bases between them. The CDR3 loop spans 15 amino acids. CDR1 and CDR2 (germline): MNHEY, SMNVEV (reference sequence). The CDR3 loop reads CASSFNAGAGNTIYF. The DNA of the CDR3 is TGTGCCAGCAGTTTCAATGCAGGAGCAGGAAACACCATATATTTT.

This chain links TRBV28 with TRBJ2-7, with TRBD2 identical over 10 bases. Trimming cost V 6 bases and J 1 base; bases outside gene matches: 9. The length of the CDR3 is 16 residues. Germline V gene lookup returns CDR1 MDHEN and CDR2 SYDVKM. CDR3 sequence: CASSLSGRVSSYEQYF. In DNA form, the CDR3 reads TGTGCCAGCAGCCTAAGCGGGAGGGTAAGTTCCTACGAGCAGTACTTC.

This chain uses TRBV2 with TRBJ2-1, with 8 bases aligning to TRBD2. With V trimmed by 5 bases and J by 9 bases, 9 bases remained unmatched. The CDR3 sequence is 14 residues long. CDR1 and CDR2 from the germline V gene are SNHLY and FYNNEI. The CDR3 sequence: CASSRSGRGVEQFF. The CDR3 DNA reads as TGTGCCAGCAGTAGGAGCGGGAGAGGGGTTGAGCAGTTCTTC.

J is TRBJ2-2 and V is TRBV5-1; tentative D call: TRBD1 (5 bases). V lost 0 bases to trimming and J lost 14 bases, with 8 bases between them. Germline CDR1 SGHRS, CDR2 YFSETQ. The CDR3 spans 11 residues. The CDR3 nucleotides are TGCGCCAGCAGCTTGGAAGGGGCCCTGTTTTTT. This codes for CASSLEGALFF.

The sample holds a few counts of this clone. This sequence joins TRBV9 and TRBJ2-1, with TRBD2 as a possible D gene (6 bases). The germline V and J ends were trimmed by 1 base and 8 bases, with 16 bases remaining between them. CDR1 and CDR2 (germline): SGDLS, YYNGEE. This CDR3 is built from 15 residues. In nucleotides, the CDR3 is TGTGCCAGCAGCGTATCGGGCGGGAACTGGGATGAGCAGTTCTTC. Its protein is CASSVSGGNWDEQFF.

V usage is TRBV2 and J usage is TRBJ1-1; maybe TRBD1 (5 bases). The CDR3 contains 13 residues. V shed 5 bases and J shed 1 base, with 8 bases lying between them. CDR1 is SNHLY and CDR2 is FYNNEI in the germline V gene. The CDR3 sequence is CASSRQWNTEAFF. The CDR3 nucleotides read TGTGCCAGCAGTCGACAGTGGAACACTGAAGCTTTCTTT.

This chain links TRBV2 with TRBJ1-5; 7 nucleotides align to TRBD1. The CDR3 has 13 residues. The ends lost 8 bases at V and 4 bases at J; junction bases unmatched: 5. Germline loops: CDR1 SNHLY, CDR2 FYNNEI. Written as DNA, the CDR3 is TGTGCCAGCGGACAGGCCATAAATCAGCCCCAGCATTTT. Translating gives CASGQAINQPQHF. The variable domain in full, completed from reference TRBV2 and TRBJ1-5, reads EPEVTQTPSHQVTQMGQEVILRCVPISNHLYFYWYRQILGQKVEFLVSFYNNEISEKSEIFDDQFSVERPDGSNFTLKIRSTKLEDSAMYFCASGQAINQPQHFGDGTRLSIL.

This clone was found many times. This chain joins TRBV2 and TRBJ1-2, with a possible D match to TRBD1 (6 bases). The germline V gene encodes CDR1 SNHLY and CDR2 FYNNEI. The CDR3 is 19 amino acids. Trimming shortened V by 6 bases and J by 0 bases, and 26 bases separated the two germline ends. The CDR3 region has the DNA TGTGCCAGCAGGTTTCGACAGGTTCAGACCCCCCGAGCTAACTATGGCTACACCTTC. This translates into CASRFRQVQTPRANYGYTF.